The source of this T cell receptor beta chain is a study of T cell changes during pregnancy in multiple sclerosis. Here immunoSEQ multiplex PCR was the method, and the copy in TCRdb shows in-frame clones only, minus some. The sample includes nearly 110,000 clones, roughly 89% seen only once; the top ten take less than 2%. V lost 2 bases, J lost 4 bases, and 12 bases lay in between. This CDR3 region has 15 residues. CDR1 is SGHTA and CDR2 is FQGTGA in the germline V gene. The sample was peripheral blood, taken before pregnancy. This rearrangement joins TRBV7-3 to TRBJ1-5; tentative D call: TRBD1 (5 bases). This receptor was identified in a female donor with multiple sclerosis, enrolled in a pregnancy study. The CDR3 protein is CASSLLPGPNQPQHF. The CDR3, as DNA: TGTGCCAGCAGCTTATTGCCAGGGCCAAATCAGCCCCAGCATTTT.